Given below is one TCR beta chain in context. Its antigen is unknown. CDR3 length equals 16 residues. CDR1 is SEHNR and CDR2 is FQNEAQ in the germline V gene (reference sequence). V lost 1 base, J lost 3 bases, and 7 bases stayed unmatched. This sample stems from a study of cytomegalovirus exposure and HLA in healthy donors. Study-wide results and caveats: The tendency of first-cohort TCR clusters to co-occur in the approximately 110 validation repertoires was identified by a subsequent analysis. Testing in vitro showed three CMV-associated chains specific for CMV antigens. Reports showed the classifier diagnosing cytomegalovirus status with high specificity and sensitivity.

Assay used: immunoSEQ multiplex PCR; TCRdb lists only in-frame clones, some missing. The table records some 110,000 clones, more than 75% of them present only once. These donors were members of the roughly 110-subject validation cohort, a group separate from the approximately 670-subject first cohort. The chain uses TRBV7-9 and TRBJ2-3, with 7 bases fitting TRBD1. The sequencing sample was made of PBMCs. This clonotype was obtained from a man aged 18 to 30 in good health and CMV-seronegative. CDR3 sequence: CASSLVGDRETDTQYF. CDR3 bases: TGTGCCAGCAGCTTAGTGGGAGACAGGGAGACAGATACGCAGTATTTT.